Each of the 4 T cell receptor beta chains below was sequenced from the same sample in a study of blood T cell repertoires in COVID-19. TCRdb keeps only in-frame clones here, not all; method: immunoSEQ multiplex PCR. The table shows around 170,000 clones, with roughly 86% occurring only once. The sample comprised peripheral blood. All receptors derive from a man in his forties or fifties with active or convalescent COVID-19.

V usage is TRBV2 and J usage is TRBJ1-2; TRBD1 matches at 8 bases. The CDR3 has 14 residues. Germline-derived CDR1 and CDR2 are SNHLY and FYNNEI. The J segment lost 3 bases and the V segment lost 4 bases, leaving 4 bases of the junction unmatched. In DNA form, the CDR3 reads TGTGCCAGCAGTGGACAGGGGAGCGACTATGGCTACACCTTC. Translated, it gives CASSGQGSDYGYTF.

The chain links TRBV10-1 to TRBJ1-4; D possibly corresponds to TRBD1 (5 bases). The V gene lost 8 bases and the J gene lost 3 bases, with 10 bases spanning the gap. The CDR3 is made up of 13 amino acids. Germline CDR1 WNHNN, CDR2 SYGVQD (reference sequence). CDR3 amino acids: CASAGLPNEKLFF. CDR3 in DNA: TGCGCCAGCGCAGGGTTGCCTAATGAAAAACTGTTTTTT.

The chain is built from TRBV6-4 and TRBJ2-3; the match to TRBD2 covers 8 bases. The germline V gene encodes CDR1 MRHNA and CDR2 SNTAGT. Trimming cost V 4 bases and J 4 bases; bases outside gene matches: 10. The CDR3 is 16 residues long. The CDR3: CASSVSSGGRADTQYF. CDR3 DNA: TGTGCCAGCAGTGTATCCTCGGGAGGGCGCGCAGATACGCAGTATTTT.

The gene calls are TRBV19 and TRBJ2-7; D is ambiguous. CDR3 size: 13 residues. Germline assignment: CDR1 LNHDA and CDR2 SQIVND (reference sequence). V lost 3 bases and J lost 4, with 10 bases in between. CDR3 loop: CASSIARGYEQYF. The CDR3 DNA reads TGTGCCAGTAGTATTGCCAGAGGATACGAGCAGTACTTC.